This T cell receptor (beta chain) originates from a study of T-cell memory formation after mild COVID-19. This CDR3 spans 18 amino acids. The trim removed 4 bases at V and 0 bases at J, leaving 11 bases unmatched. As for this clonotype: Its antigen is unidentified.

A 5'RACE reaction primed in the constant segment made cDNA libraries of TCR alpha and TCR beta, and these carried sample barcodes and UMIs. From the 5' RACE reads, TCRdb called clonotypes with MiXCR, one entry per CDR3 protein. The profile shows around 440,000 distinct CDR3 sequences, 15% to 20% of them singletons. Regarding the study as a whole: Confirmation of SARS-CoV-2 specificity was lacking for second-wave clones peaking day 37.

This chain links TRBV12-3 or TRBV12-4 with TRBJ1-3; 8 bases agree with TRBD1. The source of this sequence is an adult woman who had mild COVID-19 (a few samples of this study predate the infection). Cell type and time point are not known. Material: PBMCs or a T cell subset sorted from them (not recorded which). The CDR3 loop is CASSSALGTGNSGNTIYF. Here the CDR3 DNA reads TGTGCCAGCAGTTCGGCCCTCGGGACAGGCAACTCTGGAAACACCATATATTTT.